A selection of T cell receptor beta chains follows, all from one sample in a study of cytomegalovirus exposure and HLA in healthy donors. Clones were sequenced by immunoSEQ multiplex PCR, and TCRdb holds only the in-frame ones, with some missing. The sample lists some 98,000 clones; around 88% were seen once. What was sequenced was PBMCs. All receptors come from a woman aged 25 to 39 in good health and CMV-seronegative. Both conserved end residues are part of each CDR3. Fields, in order: V gene, clone size, D gene, CDR3 length, J gene, CDR3 protein, CDR3 DNA. D genes are given only for firm matches. Size is omitted from some rows. Given values are once, few, many or a class for expanded clones.

v_call: TRBV15; clone_size: -; d_call: TRBD2; cdr3_length: 13; j_call: TRBJ2-3; cdr3_aa: CATSRGGGYTQYF; cdr3_nt: TGTGCCACCAGCAGAGGGGGGGGATATACGCAGTATTTT
v_call: TRBV19; clone_size: -; d_call: TRBD1; cdr3_length: 16; j_call: TRBJ2-2; cdr3_aa: CASSVDRGRVAGELFF; cdr3_nt: TGTGCCAGTAGTGTTGACAGGGGGCGAGTAGCCGGGGAGCTGTTTTTT
v_call: TRBV5-1; clone_size: -; d_call: TRBD2; cdr3_length: 16; j_call: TRBJ2-5; cdr3_aa: CASSLPQREAAETQYF; cdr3_nt: TGCGCCAGCAGCTTGCCCCAGCGGGAGGCAGCAGAGACCCAGTACTTC
v_call: TRBV2; clone_size: -; d_call: -; cdr3_length: 15; j_call: TRBJ2-1; cdr3_aa: CASKSQLVGNNEQFF; cdr3_nt: TGTGCCAGCAAATCCCAACTAGTTGGCAACAATGAGCAGTTCTTC
v_call: TRBV5-5; clone_size: -; d_call: TRBD1; cdr3_length: 15; j_call: TRBJ1-1; cdr3_aa: CASMGTGVMNTEAFF; cdr3_nt: TGTGCCAGCATGGGGACAGGGGTCATGAACACTGAAGCTTTCTTT
v_call: TRBV27; clone_size: -; d_call: TRBD1; cdr3_length: 17; j_call: TRBJ2-2; cdr3_aa: CASRADRGRANTGELFF; cdr3_nt: TGTGCCAGCAGGGCAGACAGGGGGCGTGCAAACACCGGGGAGCTGTTTTTT
v_call: TRBV7-8; clone_size: -; d_call: TRBD1; cdr3_length: 13; j_call: TRBJ2-1; cdr3_aa: CASSTTGANEQFF; cdr3_nt: TGTGCCAGCAGCACCACAGGGGCAAATGAGCAGTTCTTC
v_call: TRBV7-2; clone_size: few; d_call: -; cdr3_length: 14; j_call: TRBJ1-1; cdr3_aa: CASSLGGFSTEAFF; cdr3_nt: TGTGCCAGCAGCTTAGGCGGTTTTAGCACTGAAGCTTTCTTT
v_call: TRBV7-2; clone_size: -; d_call: -; cdr3_length: 13; j_call: TRBJ1-5; cdr3_aa: CASSPGASQPQHF; cdr3_nt: TGTGCCAGCAGCCCAGGGGCTTCTCAGCCCCAGCATTTT
v_call: TRBV7-3; clone_size: -; d_call: -; cdr3_length: 16; j_call: TRBJ2-1; cdr3_aa: CASSLDDRDTYNEQFF; cdr3_nt: TGTGCCAGCAGCTTAGACGACCGGGACACTTACAATGAGCAGTTCTTC
v_call: TRBV9; clone_size: -; d_call: TRBD1; cdr3_length: 17; j_call: TRBJ2-7; cdr3_aa: CASSVGTGGLISYEQYF; cdr3_nt: TGTGCCAGCAGCGTAGGGACAGGGGGGCTTATCTCCTACGAGCAGTACTTC
v_call: TRBV5-1; clone_size: -; d_call: TRBD1; cdr3_length: 14; j_call: TRBJ2-5; cdr3_aa: CASQGQGGQETQYF; cdr3_nt: TGCGCCAGCCAGGGACAGGGTGGGCAAGAGACCCAGTACTTC
v_call: TRBV7-9; clone_size: few; d_call: TRBD2; cdr3_length: 16; j_call: TRBJ2-3; cdr3_aa: CASSPPGGGSTDTQYF; cdr3_nt: TGTGCCAGCAGCCCGCCAGGCGGGGGTAGCACAGATACGCAGTATTTT
v_call: TRBV18; clone_size: -; d_call: TRBD2; cdr3_length: 16; j_call: TRBJ2-1; cdr3_aa: CASSPPGGSSYNEQFF; cdr3_nt: TGTGCCAGCTCACCACCAGGCGGGAGCTCCTACAATGAGCAGTTCTTC
v_call: TRBV27; clone_size: -; d_call: TRBD2; cdr3_length: 17; j_call: TRBJ2-5; cdr3_aa: CASSLPRVRGGWKTQYF; cdr3_nt: TGTGCCAGCAGTTTACCGCGGGTGCGGGGGGGCTGGAAGACCCAGTACTTC
v_call: TRBV28; clone_size: -; d_call: -; cdr3_length: 15; j_call: TRBJ2-3; cdr3_aa: CASSLSRSRGDTQYF; cdr3_nt: TGTGCCAGCAGTTTATCCCGGTCTCGAGGAGATACGCAGTATTTT
v_call: TRBV27; clone_size: -; d_call: TRBD2; cdr3_length: 19; j_call: TRBJ2-2; cdr3_aa: CASSSILLAGWENTGELFF; cdr3_nt: TGTGCCAGCAGTTCCATCCTACTAGCGGGATGGGAAAACACCGGGGAGCTGTTTTTT
v_call: TRBV19; clone_size: -; d_call: -; cdr3_length: 15; j_call: TRBJ1-1; cdr3_aa: CASSYLLSANTEAFF; cdr3_nt: TGTGCCAGTAGTTACCTTCTCAGTGCGAACACTGAAGCTTTCTTT
v_call: TRBV12-5; clone_size: -; d_call: -; cdr3_length: 13; j_call: TRBJ1-1; cdr3_aa: CASVLGANTEAFF; cdr3_nt: TGTGCTAGTGTCCTAGGCGCGAACACTGAAGCTTTCTTT
v_call: TRBV13; clone_size: -; d_call: -; cdr3_length: 14; j_call: TRBJ2-7; cdr3_aa: CASSLGGVLYEQYF; cdr3_nt: TGTGCCAGCAGCTTAGGAGGGGTCCTCTACGAGCAGTACTTC
v_call: TRBV9; clone_size: -; d_call: -; cdr3_length: 14; j_call: TRBJ2-3; cdr3_aa: CASSPYGGADTQYF; cdr3_nt: TGTGCCAGCAGCCCCTACGGGGGAGCAGATACGCAGTATTTT
v_call: TRBV29-1; clone_size: -; d_call: TRBD1; cdr3_length: 13; j_call: TRBJ1-4; cdr3_aa: CSVGTGGHEKLFF; cdr3_nt: TGCAGCGTTGGGACAGGGGGGCATGAAAAACTGTTTTTT
v_call: TRBV9; clone_size: -; d_call: -; cdr3_length: 16; j_call: TRBJ2-1; cdr3_aa: CASSVGPRAGDNEQFF; cdr3_nt: TGTGCCAGCAGCGTAGGCCCCAGGGCAGGGGACAATGAGCAGTTCTTC
v_call: TRBV27; clone_size: -; d_call: TRBD2; cdr3_length: 16; j_call: TRBJ2-3; cdr3_aa: CASSRPGLASADTQYF; cdr3_nt: TGTGCCAGCAGCCGGCCGGGACTAGCTTCTGCAGATACGCAGTATTTT
v_call: TRBV10-2; clone_size: -; d_call: TRBD1; cdr3_length: 13; j_call: TRBJ1-5; cdr3_aa: CARPQGANQPQHF; cdr3_nt: TGCGCCAGACCCCAGGGGGCCAATCAGCCCCAGCATTTT
v_call: TRBV7-7; clone_size: -; d_call: -; cdr3_length: 16; j_call: TRBJ2-3; cdr3_aa: CASSPGASSGSDTQYF; cdr3_nt: TGTGCTAGCAGCCCCGGAGCCAGCTCAGGGTCAGATACGCAGTATTTT
v_call: TRBV7-8; clone_size: -; d_call: -; cdr3_length: 13; j_call: TRBJ2-3; cdr3_aa: CASSPTRADTQYF; cdr3_nt: TGTGCCAGCAGCCCCACGCGGGCAGATACGCAGTATTTT
v_call: TRBV7-7; clone_size: -; d_call: -; cdr3_length: 14; j_call: TRBJ2-1; cdr3_aa: CASSSHRQSNEQFF; cdr3_nt: TGTGCCAGCAGCTCCCATCGACAATCTAATGAGCAGTTCTTC
v_call: TRBV4-2; clone_size: -; d_call: -; cdr3_length: 15; j_call: TRBJ1-4; cdr3_aa: CASSQDGQSNEKLFF; cdr3_nt: TGTGCCAGCAGCCAAGATGGGCAGAGTAATGAAAAACTGTTTTTT
v_call: TRBV27; clone_size: -; d_call: TRBD2; cdr3_length: 17; j_call: TRBJ2-3; cdr3_aa: CASSPFALAAGTDTQYF; cdr3_nt: TGTGCCAGCAGTCCATTCGCTCTAGCGGCCGGCACAGATACGCAGTATTTT
v_call: TRBV21-1; clone_size: -; d_call: -; cdr3_length: 11; j_call: TRBJ2-5; cdr3_aa: CASTSRRSGYF; cdr3_nt: TGTGCCAGCACCTCGAGGCGGTCCGGTTACTTC
v_call: TRBV28; clone_size: once; d_call: -; cdr3_length: 14; j_call: TRBJ2-7; cdr3_aa: CASSLIERIYEQYF; cdr3_nt: TGTGCCAGCAGTTTAATAGAACGAATCTACGAGCAGTACTTC
v_call: TRBV5-1; clone_size: -; d_call: TRBD1; cdr3_length: 15; j_call: TRBJ2-7; cdr3_aa: CASSTGQAYNYEQYF; cdr3_nt: TGCGCCAGCAGCACCGGACAGGCCTATAACTACGAGCAGTACTTC
v_call: TRBV9; clone_size: once; d_call: -; cdr3_length: 15; j_call: TRBJ2-6; cdr3_aa: CASSDHSSGANVLTF; cdr3_nt: TGTGCCAGCAGCGATCACAGCTCTGGGGCCAACGTCCTGACTTTC
v_call: TRBV19; clone_size: -; d_call: -; cdr3_length: 13; j_call: TRBJ1-2; cdr3_aa: CASSRGDGYGSTF; cdr3_nt: TGTGCCAGTTCCCGGGGGGACGGTTATGGCTCCACCTTC
v_call: TRBV7-9; clone_size: -; d_call: TRBD1; cdr3_length: 16; j_call: TRBJ2-1; cdr3_aa: CASSLRTPTGEGSQFF; cdr3_nt: TGTGCCAGCAGCTTACGAACTCCTACAGGGGAAGGATCGCAGTTCTTC
v_call: TRBV7-2; clone_size: -; d_call: -; cdr3_length: 15; j_call: TRBJ2-1; cdr3_aa: CASSKRVGPYNEQFF; cdr3_nt: TGTGCCAGCAGCAAGAGGGTCGGGCCCTACAATGAGCAGTTCTTC
v_call: TRBV6-5; clone_size: -; d_call: TRBD1; cdr3_length: 14; j_call: TRBJ1-3; cdr3_aa: CASRAGDSGNTIYF; cdr3_nt: TGTGCCAGCAGGGCCGGGGACAGTGGAAACACCATATATTTT
v_call: TRBV19; clone_size: -; d_call: -; cdr3_length: 12; j_call: TRBJ1-2; cdr3_aa: CASSIGPGKSTF; cdr3_nt: TGTGCCAGTAGTATCGGACCAGGGAAGTCCACCTTC
v_call: TRBV5-6; clone_size: -; d_call: TRBD1; cdr3_length: 14; j_call: TRBJ2-7; cdr3_aa: CASSPGTGGGEQYF; cdr3_nt: TGTGCCAGCAGCCCCGGGACAGGGGGAGGCGAGCAGTACTTC
v_call: TRBV5-4; clone_size: few; d_call: -; cdr3_length: 12; j_call: TRBJ2-7; cdr3_aa: CASSSEGDEQYF; cdr3_nt: TGTGCCAGCAGCTCTGAGGGGGACGAGCAGTACTTC
v_call: TRBV15; clone_size: -; d_call: TRBD1; cdr3_length: 17; j_call: TRBJ2-2; cdr3_aa: CATSRVPGQGRAGELFF; cdr3_nt: TGTGCCACCAGCAGAGTTCCGGGACAGGGTCGCGCCGGGGAGCTGTTTTTT
v_call: TRBV5-5; clone_size: -; d_call: -; cdr3_length: 15; j_call: TRBJ2-7; cdr3_aa: CASGRGVGGAYEQYF; cdr3_nt: TGTGCCAGCGGACGAGGCGTGGGGGGAGCCTACGAGCAGTACTTC
v_call: TRBV2; clone_size: -; d_call: -; cdr3_length: 12; j_call: TRBJ1-1; cdr3_aa: CARRRGSTEAFF; cdr3_nt: TGTGCCAGGAGAAGGGGTTCCACTGAAGCTTTCTTT